The clone carrying this T cell receptor (beta chain) was seen more than once but under ten times. An end of the junction differs from the germline gene, which may be a read error. The germline CDR1 and CDR2 sequences are SGHRS and YFSETQ. The CDR3 length is 13 residues. This specimen comes from a study of T-cell reconstitution after alpha-beta-depleted transplantation in children. Preparation of the TCRbeta library used unique molecular identifiers. TCRdb re-analysed the PCR reads in MiXCR, keeping a single row per CDR3 protein. In the table there are about 540,000 distinct CDR3 sequences, 15% to 20% of which are singletons.

This sequence was found in a human donor who donated a stem cell graft to a child with acute lymphoblastic leukemia. The sequencing used PBMCs from the stem cell graft donor, collected from the stem cell graft. V is TRBV5-1 and J is TRBJ2-7; no definite D call. CDR3 DNA: TGCGCCAGCAGCTTGGAACCCTCCCACGAGCAGTACTTC. Its translation: CASSLEPSHEQYF.